The rows below give T cell receptor beta chains drawn from one sample of a study of identical twins' blood T cells. TCRdb reanalysed the 5' RACE reads using MiXCR and keeps one entry per CDR3 protein. Here the sample spans 350,000 to 450,000 distinct CDR3 sequences, over 25% being singletons. The specimen sequenced was PBMCs. The receptors stem from a woman between 18 and 55 years old in good health. Both conserved end residues are part of each CDR3.

>TRBV20-1|TRBJ2-2
CSAGTGDYGELFF
>TRBV7-3|TRBJ2-1
CASSSPLDSFNEQFF
>TRBV12-3/TRBV12-4|TRBJ1-1
CACSPRGQQQNTEAFF
>TRBV5-6|TRBJ1-2
CASSLDPSEGYTF
>TRBV19|TRBJ1-1
CASSIGAVNEAFF
>TRBV13|TRBJ1-2
CASQLLGDDYTF
>TRBV4-2|TRBJ2-7
CASSQDSGAPYEQYF
>TRBV19|TRBJ1-6
CASSIGPARNSPLHF
>TRBV10-3|TRBJ2-2
CAISERGRDSTGELFF
>TRBV9|TRBJ2-7
CASSVGGGQSYEQYF
>TRBV12-3/TRBV12-4|TRBJ2-2
CASTLIAGRLTGELFF
>TRBV27|TRBJ2-7
CASSLLRGRYEQYF
>TRBV11-2|TRBJ1-1
CASSGVGNTEAFF
>TRBV14|TRBJ2-1
CASSQVTSGYNEQFF
>TRBV5-1|TRBJ1-3
CASSLAQGAGNTIYF
>TRBV7-9|TRBJ1-1
CASSVTGWGNTEAFF
>TRBV27|TRBJ2-1
CASSSKLSSNEQFF
>TRBV29-1|TRBJ1-1
CNVEDQRTGQPNTEAFF
>TRBV29-1|TRBJ2-3
CSVLGLAGTDTQYF
>TRBV9|TRBJ1-1
CASSVDAGGSEAFF
>TRBV6-2/TRBV6-3|TRBJ2-1
CASSLTSGRFRGEQFF
>TRBV5-1|TRBJ2-1
CASSPILGGPPYNEQFF
>TRBV12-3/TRBV12-4|TRBJ1-1
CASSLNGNTEAFF
>TRBV12-3/TRBV12-4|TRBJ1-2
CASNPPGGPGYTF
>TRBV4-1|TRBJ1-2
CASSQVMAEDLYGYTF
>TRBV3-1|TRBJ1-3
CASSPGGYSGNTIYF
>TRBV12-3/TRBV12-4|TRBJ1-5
CASSLAVPYQPQHF
>TRBV7-8|TRBJ2-1
CASSHTYRVSYNEQFF
>TRBV9|TRBJ2-3
CASSVRGTGTQYF
>TRBV10-3|TRBJ2-4
CAISEPTGKAKNIQYF
>TRBV5-1|TRBJ2-1
CASSSREASRQFF
>TRBV5-1|TRBJ2-7
CASSPAYADSYEQYF
>TRBV7-2|TRBJ2-1
CASNLGLAPYNEQFF
>TRBV3-1|TRBJ2-2
CASSPFPTRTGELFF
>TRBV20-1|TRBJ1-2
CSLPQTGTGYRDYGYTF
>TRBV25-1|TRBJ1-5
CTSSVPGERCDQPQHF
>TRBV3-1|TRBJ2-1
CASSQGTEQFF
>TRBV20-1|TRBJ1-1
CSAREGGTEAFF
>TRBV5-1|TRBJ1-4
CASSLNLGANEKLFF
>TRBV2|TRBJ2-2
CASRSSGTNTGELFF
>TRBV10-3|TRBJ1-4
CAIRESANEKLFF
>TRBV6-5|TRBJ2-7
CASSYSLGREQYF
>TRBV6-2/TRBV6-3|TRBJ2-1
CASSYSTDLRRAGMNEQFF
>TRBV2|TRBJ1-2
CASSEGQPHLYGYTF
>TRBV2|TRBJ1-1
CASTETVNTEAFF
>TRBV5-6|TRBJ1-1
CASSLYTGMNTEAFF
>TRBV3-1|TRBJ1-1
CASSQDHPRQANTEAFF
>TRBV29-1|TRBJ1-2
CSVRRVRNYGYTF
>TRBV12-3/TRBV12-4|TRBJ1-2
CASSSGAGQGVSGYTF
>TRBV29-1|TRBJ2-1
CSVPRLAENEQFF